This T cell receptor (beta chain) derives from a study of identical twins. In regard to this clonotype: Its antigen is still unknown.

Study findings and constraints: Less excess twin sharing appeared in beta out-of-frame sequences.

From germline, CDR1 is SGHRS and CDR2 YFSETQ. With 7 bases clipped from V and 5 bases from J, the junction kept 15 bases outside the gene matches. CDR3 length equals 15 residues. Carrying unique molecular identifiers, the cDNA also gained a universal primer site through template switching. TCRdb called the 5' RACE reads again in MiXCR, with one record for every CDR3 protein. The profile shows roughly 690,000 distinct CDR3 sequences, around 20% of them singletons. The same specimen was also included in a second study, on T cells expressing NK-cell markers.

What was sequenced was PBMCs. The V call is TRBV5-1, the J call TRBJ2-7, with 7 bases aligning to TRBD2. The receptor was isolated from a woman in her late teens or twenties in good health. CDR3 coding DNA: TGCGCCAGCGCCCCTACTATGGCGGGAGAGCACGAGCAGTACTTC. This sequence encodes CASAPTMAGEHEQYF.